A single sample is the source of the 32 T cell receptor beta chains below, sequenced in a study of T cell responses to AZD1222 COVID-19 vaccine. Libraries were prepared by immunoSEQ multiplex PCR; TCRdb keeps only in-frame clonotypes and omits some of them. The top ten clones hold roughly 25% of a sample with about 180,000 clones, more than 70% of them seen once. This specimen consisted of peripheral blood, obtained 28 days after the second AZD1222 dose. The receptor source for this set is an adult who received the AZD1222 COVID-19 vaccine.

The chain recombines TRBV4-3 with TRBJ1-4; D is undetermined. The CDR3 is 15 amino acids. Germline V gene data show CDR1 as LGHNA and CDR2 as YSLEER. V was pared by 0 bases and J by 9 bases, with 14 bases between. The CDR3 is CASSQDSGMVQKLFF. In DNA form, the CDR3 reads TGCGCCAGCAGCCAAGATTCGGGGATGGTGCAAAAACTGTTTTTT.

This clone is a singleton in its sample. V is TRBV23-1 and J is TRBJ1-5; tentatively, D is TRBD1 (6 bases). TRBV23-1 is identified as an open reading frame with a role that is uncertain. The CDR3 length is 16 residues. V was pared by 6 bases and J by 4 bases, with 19 bases between. The CDR3 nucleotides are TGCGCCAGCAGACTGACCATACGACAGGAGAATCAGCCCCAGCATTTT. Translated: CASRLTIRQENQPQHF.

This clone was seen only a few times. The V call is TRBV30, the J call TRBJ2-3, with 8 bases aligning to TRBD2. Germline trimming cut 4 bases from V and 6 bases from J; bases unmatched to any gene: 6. The length of the CDR3 is 13 residues. CDR1 is GTSNPN and CDR2 is SVGIG in the germline V gene (reference sequence). The CDR3 DNA sequence: TGTGCCTGGAACGGCGGGAGGTCGGATACGCAGTATTTT. Amino acid sequence: CAWNGGRSDTQYF.

This clone has only one observation. This rearrangement joins TRBV19 to TRBJ2-3; unclear D gene. V dropped 7 bases and J dropped 3 bases, with 17 bases sitting between them. The CDR3 contains 15 residues. Germline values: CDR1 LNHDA, CDR2 SQIVND (reference sequence). CDR3 in amino acids: CASTLGRNPTDTQYF. CDR3 nucleotides: TGTGCCAGTACCCTGGGAAGGAACCCAACAGATACGCAGTATTTT.

The rearrangement joins TRBV7-3 to TRBJ2-1; D assignment may be TRBD1 or TRBD2 (6 bases each). The CDR3 consists of 13 residues. The germline V and J ends were trimmed by 5 bases and 8 bases, with 13 bases remaining between them. Germline CDR1 is SGHTA and CDR2 is FQGTGA. CDR3 bases: TGTGCCAGCAGCAGAGGGGGGTTGGATGAGCAGTTCTTC. This gives the protein CASSRGGLDEQFF.

The J gene is TRBJ2-3, the V gene TRBV28; D may be TRBD2 (6 bases). The CDR3 runs to 19 residues. Per the germline V gene, CDR1 is MDHEN and CDR2 is SYDVKM. Deletions cut 2 bases from V and 1 base from J, with 22 bases between. This CDR3 is CASSLPPRGLGAGTDTQYF. The CDR3 DNA follows: TGTGCCAGCAGTTTACCCCCACGGGGGTTAGGGGCGGGCACAGATACGCAGTATTTT.

The chain couples TRBV7-2 to TRBJ1-1; the D gene is possibly TRBD1 (5 bases). Trimming cost V 1 base and J 1 base, with 7 bases left between them. The CDR3 extends over 14 amino acids. Germline V CDR1 and CDR2: SGHTA, FQGNSA. CDR3: CASSLGGRNTEAFF. The CDR3 DNA reads as TGTGCCAGCAGCTTAGGGGGGAGGAACACTGAAGCTTTCTTT. Combining the CDR3 with reference TRBV7-2 and TRBJ1-1 gives the whole variable domain GAGVSQSPSNKVTEKGKDVELRCDPISGHTALYWYRQSLGQGLEFLIYFQGNSAPDKSGLPSDRFSAERTGGSVSTLTIQRTQQEDSAVYLCASSLGGRNTEAFFGQGTRLTVV.

This sequence joins TRBV11-1 and TRBJ2-2; 7 bases are a match to TRBD1. Germline-derived CDR1 and CDR2 are SGHAT and FQDESV (reference sequence). Losses at the gene ends were 5 bases for V and 6 bases for J; bases not matched to a gene: 9. The CDR3 covers 15 residues. The CDR3: CASSIGTARAGELFF. In nucleotides, the CDR3 is TGTGCCAGCAGCATCGGGACAGCAAGAGCCGGGGAGCTGTTTTTT.

The CDR3 DNA sequence: TGTGCCAGCAGTTTAGAGGGCGCCTCTGGAAACACCATATATTTT. The encoded protein is CASSLEGASGNTIYF. The chain employs TRBV27 and TRBJ1-3; D gene unclear. The CDR3 runs 15 residues. The V end was cut by 2 bases, the J end by 0 bases, with 8 bases between. Germline V gives CDR1 MNHEY, CDR2 SMNVEV (reference sequence).

The genes are TRBV6-5 and TRBJ2-7, with D perhaps matching TRBD2 (6 bases). Germline CDR1 MNHEY, CDR2 SVGAGI. The CDR3 runs to 16 residues. V was trimmed by 0 bases and J by 3 bases, leaving 15 bases between them. The CDR3 here is CASSYSGGGSLYEQYF. DNA for the CDR3: TGTGCCAGCAGTTACTCGGGGGGTGGCAGTCTCTACGAGCAGTACTTC.

This clone showed up just once. V gene TRBV9 combines with J gene TRBJ2-7; TRBD2 aligns across 12 bases. Germline-derived CDR1 and CDR2 are SGDLS and YYNGEE. The CDR3 covers 16 residues. V shed 3 bases and J 4 bases; nucleotides not matched to a gene: 8. This CDR3 is CASSAGGLAGGYEQYF. The CDR3 nucleotides are TGTGCCAGCAGCGCGGGAGGGCTAGCGGGAGGGTACGAGCAGTACTTC.

V is TRBV5-6 and J is TRBJ2-7, with 10 bases matching TRBD1. This CDR3 comprises 16 residues. The V segment lost 5 bases and the J segment 0 bases; nucleotides outside the gene matches: 8. Looked up from germline, CDR1 is SGHDT and CDR2 is YYEEEE. In DNA, the CDR3 is TGTGCCAGCAGTGCGTCGGGACAGGGGTTCTCCTACGAGCAGTACTTC. Its translation: CASSASGQGFSYEQYF.

The CDR3 is CASSLGGPSTDTQYF. CDR3 nucleotide sequence: TGTGCCAGCAGCTTGGGCGGACCGAGCACAGATACGCAGTATTTT. The gene calls are TRBV5-4 and TRBJ2-3, with no clear D. Trimming removed 0 bases from V and 0 bases from J, with 8 bases in between. This CDR3 has 15 residues. Germline-derived CDR1 and CDR2 are SGHNT and YYREEE (reference sequence).

To note about this clone: Different DNA sequences within this sample yield the same CDR3. The chain carries TRBV19 and TRBJ2-3; no clear D. Per germline, CDR1 LNHDA and CDR2 SQIVND (reference sequence). The CDR3 extends over 13 amino acids. V was cut by 3 bases and J by 1 base, with 5 bases left in between. CDR3 in amino acids: CASSIGGTDTQYF. The CDR3 region has the DNA TGTGCCAGTAGTATTGGGGGCACAGATACGCAGTATTTT.

The chain couples TRBV7-9 to TRBJ2-7, with D unresolved. The V and J ends lost 1 base and 2 bases respectively, with 9 bases between them. The CDR3 is 14 amino acids. Germline V gene data show CDR1 as SEHNR and CDR2 as FQNEAQ (reference sequence). DNA of the CDR3: TGTGCCAGCAGCTTAGATTTGATCCCCTACGAGCAGTACTTC. It yields the protein CASSLDLIPYEQYF.

The J gene is TRBJ1-3, the V gene TRBV30; D gene ambiguous. CDR3 length: 14 amino acids. Germline assignment: CDR1 GTSNPN and CDR2 SVGIG (reference sequence). V was clipped by 0 bases and J by 0 bases, with 6 bases between them. The CDR3 nucleotides are TGTGCCTGGAGTGTCGGTAGCTCTGGAAACACCATATATTTT. Its protein product is CAWSVGSSGNTIYF.

V gene TRBV4-2 combines with J gene TRBJ2-7; D may be TRBD1 (5 bases). The CDR3 runs to 12 residues. Germline-derived CDR1 and CDR2 are LGHNA and YNFKEQ. The ends were cut back, 1 base at V and 7 bases at J, with 8 bases in the middle. As DNA, the CDR3 is TGTGCCAGCAGCCAAGTGTCAGGGGAGCAGTACTTC. Its protein is CASSQVSGEQYF.

This clone has just one count. V gene TRBV28 combines with J gene TRBJ2-2; 10 bases match TRBD1. The germline CDR1 and CDR2 sequences are MDHEN and SYDVKM. This CDR3 has 17 residues. The V gene end was trimmed by 0 bases and the J gene end by 6 bases; junction bases not matched to a gene: 7. CDR3 DNA sequence: TGTGCCAGCAGTTTATGGGTGACAGGGGGCTTGGCCGGGGAGCTGTTTTTT. It yields the protein CASSLWVTGGLAGELFF.

CDR3 sequence reads: CASSPGRGDTEAFF. CDR3 DNA: TGCGCCAGCAGCCCCGGACGGGGGGACACTGAAGCTTTCTTT. The chain is built from TRBV4-1 and TRBJ1-1, with D perhaps matching TRBD1 (5 bases). The CDR3 sequence is 14 residues long. Germline lookup yields CDR1 MGHRA and CDR2 YSYEKL. Trimming pared 4 bases from V and 3 bases from J, leaving 12 bases between.

The V call is TRBV28, the J call TRBJ2-7; tentatively, D is TRBD1 or TRBD2 (5 bases each). This CDR3 is built from 20 residues. The V end was cut by 5 bases, the J end by 0 bases, with 29 bases between. Germline V gives CDR1 MDHEN, CDR2 SYDVKM. The CDR3 DNA sequence: TGTGCCAGCAGTCAAGGGACCTTCGCGGCCCTCCCCCTGAGCTCCTACGAGCAGTACTTC. Protein product: CASSQGTFAALPLSSYEQYF.

The chain has TRBV28 and TRBJ2-2; D unclear. The ends were cut back, 6 bases at V and 1 base at J, with 3 bases in the middle. Germline lookup yields CDR1 MDHEN and CDR2 SYDVKM. The CDR3 extends over 12 amino acids. In DNA form, the CDR3 reads TGTGCCAGCAGATTGAACACCGGGGAGCTGTTTTTT. Protein: CASRLNTGELFF.

The gene calls are TRBV6-5 and TRBJ2-3; D gene unclear. The length of the CDR3 is 14 residues. Germline assignment: CDR1 MNHEY and CDR2 SVGAGI. The V end was cut by 5 bases, the J end by 1 base, with 10 bases between. The CDR3 region has the DNA TGTGCCAGCAGTCTCGGGTGGGGCACAGATACGCAGTATTTT. Encoded protein: CASSLGWGTDTQYF.

J is TRBJ1-5 and V is TRBV15; 7 bases fit TRBD1. Germline V gene data show CDR1 as LNHNV and CDR2 as YYDKDF (reference sequence). The trim removed 3 bases at V and 3 bases at J, leaving 8 bases unmatched. The CDR3 spans 16 residues. The CDR3: CATSSDRTGNNQPQHF. In DNA, the CDR3 is TGTGCCACCAGCAGCGACCGGACAGGCAACAATCAGCCCCAGCATTTT.

The chain is built from TRBV14 and TRBJ2-1; D might be TRBD1 (6 bases). V lost 1 base to trimming and J lost 6 bases, with 10 bases between them. Germline lookup yields CDR1 SGHDN and CDR2 FVKESK. This CDR3 is built from 14 residues. CDR3 bases: TGTGCCAGCAGCCAAGTCGCAGGGGCCAATGAGCAGTTCTTC. Residues: CASSQVAGANEQFF.

The V call is TRBV19, the J call TRBJ2-3; D gene ambiguous. Trimming took off 3 bases at V and 7 bases at J, with 11 bases between the two ends. The germline gives CDR1 LNHDA, CDR2 SQIVND (reference sequence). The CDR3 has 13 amino acids. CDR3 protein: CASSMTAPNTQYF. The CDR3 DNA reads TGTGCCAGTAGTATGACCGCCCCAAATACGCAGTATTTT.

The chain recombines TRBV30 with TRBJ1-2, with TRBD1 matching over 7 bases. The CDR3 has 14 residues. J was trimmed by 8 bases and V by 1 base; bases with no gene match: 10. Germline loops: CDR1 GTSNPN, CDR2 SVGIG (reference sequence). The chain's CDR3 is CAWSGLRTGQGYTF. CDR3 bases: TGTGCCTGGAGTGGCCTTCGGACGGGACAGGGCTACACCTTC.

Details on this clone: This CDR3 is also generated by other DNA sequences in the sample. The rearrangement joins TRBV28 to TRBJ1-2, with 9 nucleotides matching TRBD1. This CDR3 has 14 residues. Trimming removed 2 bases from V and 3 bases from J; junction bases left unmatched: 1. Germline lookup yields CDR1 MDHEN and CDR2 SYDVKM. CDR3 sequence (DNA): TGTGCCAGCAGTTTAGGACAGGGGCACTATGGCTACACCTTC. Its translation: CASSLGQGHYGYTF.

V is TRBV9 and J is TRBJ2-7; 11 bases are shared with TRBD2. This CDR3 spans 19 amino acids. With V trimmed by 4 bases and J by 1 base, 16 bases remained unmatched. Germline assignment: CDR1 SGDLS and CDR2 YYNGEE. The CDR3 coding sequence is TGTGCCAGCAGCACCGGGACTAGCGGAACAAGCCGGGGGTCCTACGAGCAGTACTTC. Translating gives CASSTGTSGTSRGSYEQYF. Full variable domain (missing parts from reference TRBV9 and TRBJ2-7): DSGVTQTPKHLITATGQRVTLRCSPRSGDLSVYWYQQSLDQGLQFLIQYYNGEERAKGNILERFSAQQFPDLHSELNLSSLELGDSALYFCASSTGTSGTSRGSYEQYFGPGTRLTVT.

The J gene is TRBJ2-3, the V gene TRBV24-1, with TRBD2 matching over 8 bases. Germline CDR1 and CDR2: KGHDR and SFDVKD. With 11 bases clipped from V and 0 bases from J, the junction kept 3 bases outside the gene matches. This CDR3 region has 13 residues. The CDR3 DNA follows: TGTGCCATCTCTAGCGGGAGCACAGATACGCAGTATTTT. This sequence encodes CAISSGSTDTQYF.

This rearrangement joins TRBV24-1 to TRBJ1-5; D ambiguous. The germline CDR1 and CDR2 sequences are KGHDR and SFDVKD. The ends were cut back, 2 bases at V and 5 bases at J, with 6 bases in the middle. The CDR3 runs 13 residues. CDR3 bases: TGTGCCACCAGTGATTCCGGGGATCAGCCCCAGCATTTT. This codes for CATSDSGDQPQHF.

This sequence joins TRBV21-1 and TRBJ1-5. TRBV21-1 is a pseudogene. The CDR3 has 15 residues. The CDR3 loop is CASSKGLVGGQPQHF. The CDR3 DNA is TGTGCCAGCAGCAAGGGTCTGGTAGGAGGTCAGCCCCAGCATTTT.

As to this clone: The conserved closing phenylalanine or tryptophan is absent in this CDR3, likely reflecting a read error. It is unclear where the CDR3 begins or ends on the DNA, so no DNA is shown, and the CDR3 is as TCRdb lists it. The genes are TRBV24-1 and TRBJ1-6. The germline V gene encodes CDR1 KGHDR and CDR2 SFDVKD. Termini included, the CDR3 measures 10 amino acids. This CDR3 reads CATSRKTPLG.